Shown below are 30 T cell receptor beta chains from a single sample sequenced in a study of blood T cell repertoires in COVID-19. This table comes from immunoSEQ multiplex PCR, and its TCRdb copy is limited to in-frame clones, with some not included. The table lists about 200,000 clones, approximately 91% of them singletons. The sample taken for sequencing was peripheral blood. These receptor sequences come from a man between 18 and 29 years old with active or convalescent COVID-19.

The chain combines TRBV7-8 with TRBJ2-7; 10 nucleotides match TRBD1. The V gene's germline CDR1 is SGHVS and CDR2 FQNEAQ. V was clipped by 2 bases and J by 5 bases; unmatched bases: 12. The CDR3 is made up of 17 amino acids. In nucleotides, the CDR3 is TGTGCCAGCAGCTTATCCCTTTCTGGGACAGGGGATGACGAGCAGTACTTC. Its protein is CASSLSLSGTGDDEQYF.

The chain carries TRBV9 and TRBJ2-5; a possible D gene is TRBD1 (5 bases). V lost 0 bases and J 5 bases, leaving 11 bases between the germline ends. This CDR3 region has 14 residues. In germline, CDR1 is SGDLS, CDR2 YYNGEE. The CDR3, as DNA: TGTGCCAGCAGCGTAGGTAACAGGCCGGAGACCCAGTACTTC. This gives the protein CASSVGNRPETQYF.

The gene calls are TRBV25-1 and TRBJ1-1, with D tentatively TRBD1 (5 bases). Trimming shortened V by 2 bases and J by 0 bases, and 13 bases separated the two germline ends. Germline loops: CDR1 MGHDK, CDR2 SYGVNS. The CDR3 contains 16 residues. The chain's CDR3 is CASSELRAGMNTEAFF. DNA for the CDR3: TGTGCCAGCAGTGAACTCAGGGCTGGGATGAACACTGAAGCTTTCTTT.

The chain has TRBV19 and TRBJ1-1; the D gene is possibly TRBD1 (5 bases). Germline V lookup: CDR1 LNHDA, CDR2 SQIVND (reference sequence). The CDR3 spans 13 residues. Trimming stripped 10 bases from V and 5 bases from J, with 17 bases between. The chain's CDR3 is CATRSAGRTEAFF. The CDR3 DNA reads TGTGCCACCCGGTCGGCGGGACGGACTGAAGCTTTCTTT. Full variable domain (remainder filled in from reference TRBV19 and TRBJ1-1): DGGITQSPKYLFRKEGQNVTLSCEQNLNHDAMYWYRQDPGQGLRLIYYSQIVNDFQKGDIAEGYSVSREKKESFPLTVTSAQKNPTAFYLCATRSAGRTEAFFGQGTRLTVV.

The gene calls are TRBV3-1 (or the pseudogene TRBV3-2) and TRBJ1-2, with D perhaps matching TRBD1 (6 bases). CDR1 is LGHDT and CDR2 is YNNKEL in the germline V gene (reference sequence). The CDR3 has 12 amino acids. V shed 4 bases and J shed 6 bases, with 9 bases lying between them. The CDR3 sequence: CASSPGDHGYTF. The CDR3 DNA sequence: TGTGCCAGCAGCCCAGGGGATCATGGCTACACCTTC.

The chain combines TRBV18 with TRBJ2-7; D is uncertain. The CDR3 sequence is 15 residues long. Germline V gene data show CDR1 as KGHSH and CDR2 as LQKENI. Trimming removed 2 bases at V and 0 bases at J, with 11 bases between. Here the CDR3 reads CASSPSGQPSYEQYF. For the CDR3, the DNA is TGTGCCAGCTCACCATCTGGGCAGCCCTCCTACGAGCAGTACTTC.

The rearrangement links TRBV19 to TRBJ2-7, with 12 bases fitting TRBD2. The junction had 9 bases not matched to a gene; V was cut back by 5 bases and J by 4 bases. The CDR3 has 16 amino acids. Germline V lookup: CDR1 LNHDA, CDR2 SQIVND (reference sequence). CDR3 DNA: TGTGCCAGTAGTCAAACGGGACTAGCGGGCCGATACGAGCAGTACTTC. It codes for CASSQTGLAGRYEQYF.

The genes are TRBV5-6 and TRBJ1-1; no firm D call. Germline V gene sequence: CDR1 SGHDT, CDR2 YYEEEE. V was clipped by 1 base and J by 0 bases, with 7 bases between them. The CDR3 extends over 14 amino acids. Here the CDR3 reads CASSLQVVNTEAFF. The DNA for the CDR3 is TGTGCCAGCAGCTTGCAGGTTGTGAACACTGAAGCTTTCTTT.

This chain uses TRBV7-9 with TRBJ2-7; TRBD2 is a possible D gene (6 bases). Germline CDR1 reads SEHNR; CDR2 reads FQNEAQ (reference sequence). The length of the CDR3 is 14 residues. Trimming took 1 base from V and 4 from J, leaving 11 bases between them. CDR3 sequence reads: CASSLEGGTYEQYF. The CDR3 nucleotides are TGTGCCAGCAGCTTAGAGGGCGGGACTTACGAGCAGTACTTC.

The chain has TRBV5-1 and TRBJ1-4; a possible D gene is TRBD1 (6 bases). The germline V gene has CDR1 SGHRS and CDR2 YFSETQ. The V end was cut by 1 base, the J end by 5 bases, with 6 bases between. The CDR3 runs 13 residues. The CDR3 bases are TGCGCCAGCAGCTTGACAGGGAATGAAAAACTGTTTTTT. This gives the protein CASSLTGNEKLFF.

The genes are TRBV25-1 and TRBJ2-1; D is unresolved. In germline, CDR1 is MGHDK, CDR2 SYGVNS. V lost 3 bases and J lost 0, with 9 bases in between. The CDR3 has 15 amino acids. This CDR3 is CASSDLRSSYNEQFF. CDR3 nucleotides: TGTGCCAGCAGTGATCTTAGGAGCTCCTACAATGAGCAGTTCTTC.

The chain carries TRBV4-2 and TRBJ1-4; TRBD1 agrees at 7 bases. J gave up 8 bases and V 5 bases, and 14 bases lay outside the gene matches. The CDR3 totals 16 residues. CDR1 and CDR2 from the germline V gene are LGHNA and YNFKEQ. CDR3 DNA sequence: TGTGCCAGCAGCGGAAGCTTGGACAGGTTAGGGGAAAAACTGTTTTTT. It encodes CASSGSLDRLGEKLFF.

The CDR3 nucleotides read TGTGCCAGTAGTTGGCCATCTGGGGCCAACGTCCTGACTTTC. This gives the protein CASSWPSGANVLTF. The chain is built from TRBV19 and TRBJ2-6, with D hard to call. Germline CDR1 and CDR2: LNHDA and SQIVND (reference sequence). V was shortened by 5 bases and J by 1 base, with 6 bases between the two germline ends. CDR3 length: 14 residues. The full variable domain, in which reference TRBV19 and TRBJ2-6 provide the parts outside the CDR3, is DGGITQSPKYLFRKEGQNVTLSCEQNLNHDAMYWYRQDPGQGLRLIYYSQIVNDFQKGDIAEGYSVSREKKESFPLTVTSAQKNPTAFYLCASSWPSGANVLTFGAGSRLTVL.

V gene TRBV6-5 combines with J gene TRBJ2-3; D gene ambiguous. The CDR3 extends over 15 amino acids. V was shortened by 2 bases and J by 2 bases, with 11 bases between the two germline ends. Germline assignment: CDR1 MNHEY and CDR2 SVGAGI. The CDR3 here is CASSYRTSLTDTQYF. DNA of the CDR3: TGTGCCAGCAGTTACAGAACGAGCCTCACAGATACGCAGTATTTT.

The chain's CDR3 is CASSQDRDSEGTQYF. CDR3 bases: TGCGCCAGCAGCCAAGATCGGGATAGCGAGGGGACCCAGTACTTC. The chain is built from TRBV4-1 and TRBJ2-5; perhaps TRBD2 as D (5 bases). Trimming cost V 0 bases and J 7 bases, with 15 bases left between them. The CDR3 is 15 residues long. Germline CDR1 is MGHRA and CDR2 is YSYEKL.

The chain recombines TRBV30 with TRBJ1-1, with D perhaps matching TRBD1 (6 bases). The V end lost 5 bases, the J end lost 5 bases, and 24 bases lay between the germline ends. Germline-derived CDR1 and CDR2 are GTSNPN and SVGIG (reference sequence). The CDR3 sequence is 16 residues long. The CDR3 protein is CAWDPVSTGSGTEAFF. CDR3 in DNA: TGTGCCTGGGATCCGGTAAGCACAGGGAGTGGAACTGAAGCTTTCTTT. The full variable domain, with the rest looked up from reference TRBV30 and TRBJ1-1, is SQTIHQWPATLVQPVGSPLSLECTVEGTSNPNLYWYRQAAGRGLQLLFYSVGIGQISSEVPQNLSASRPQDRQFILSSKKLLLSDSGFYLCAWDPVSTGSGTEAFFGQGTRLTVV.

The chain uses TRBV19 and TRBJ1-5; D remains ambiguous. Germline-derived CDR1 and CDR2 are LNHDA and SQIVND (reference sequence). CDR3 length: 15 amino acids. Trimming took off 4 bases at V and 5 bases at J, with 15 bases between the two ends. CDR3 amino acids: CASSTWGGQYQPQHF. CDR3 coding DNA: TGTGCCAGTAGTACTTGGGGAGGCCAATATCAGCCCCAGCATTTT.

The chain uses TRBV5-5 and TRBJ1-1, with D hard to call. V lost 0 bases, J lost 5 bases, and 11 bases lay in between. Germline V gene lookup returns CDR1 SGHKS and CDR2 YYEKEE (reference sequence). This CDR3 spans 14 amino acids. CDR3 residues: CASSLVRSGTEAFF. In nucleotides, the CDR3 is TGTGCCAGCAGCTTGGTACGCTCAGGTACTGAAGCTTTCTTT.

The chain has TRBV2 and TRBJ2-7, with 10 positions matching TRBD2. The germline V gene has CDR1 SNHLY and CDR2 FYNNEI. The CDR3 runs 15 residues. Losses at the gene ends were 7 bases for V and 4 bases for J; bases not matched to a gene: 10. The CDR3 nucleotides are TGTGCCAGCACCGCACTAGCGGGACGGACTTACGAGCAGTACTTC. Encoded protein: CASTALAGRTYEQYF.

The chain uses TRBV30 and TRBJ1-2, with TRBD1 as a possible D gene (5 bases). The V gene lost 2 bases and the J gene lost 3 bases, with 10 bases spanning the gap. The CDR3 has 13 residues. Germline CDR1 is GTSNPN and CDR2 is SVGIG (reference sequence). The CDR3 DNA reads TGTGCCTGGAGTTCAGGGATTGACTATGGCTACACCTTC. This sequence encodes CAWSSGIDYGYTF. The entire variable domain, with the rest obtained from reference TRBV30 and TRBJ1-2, is as follows: SQTIHQWPATLVQPVGSPLSLECTVEGTSNPNLYWYRQAAGRGLQLLFYSVGIGQISSEVPQNLSASRPQDRQFILSSKKLLLSDSGFYLCAWSSGIDYGYTFGSGTRLTVV.

The chain combines TRBV7-8 with TRBJ2-2; D is possibly TRBD1 (5 bases). With 6 bases removed from V and 1 base from J, the gap between germline ends came to 9 bases. The CDR3 is 14 residues long. Germline-derived CDR1 and CDR2 are SGHVS and FQNEAQ. The CDR3 reads CASRTTENTGELFF. CDR3 DNA sequence: TGTGCCAGCAGGACGACAGAGAACACCGGGGAGCTGTTTTTT.

The chain employs TRBV6-5 and TRBJ1-3; 8 bases agree with TRBD1. The CDR3 consists of 14 residues. Germline loops: CDR1 MNHEY, CDR2 SVGAGI. V lost 6 bases, J lost 4 bases, and 5 bases stayed unmatched. The CDR3 region has the DNA TGTGCCAGCAGGATGACAGGGGCCGGAAACACCATATATTTT. Residues: CASRMTGAGNTIYF.

The count of this clone is one. The chain has TRBV10-3 and TRBJ2-1; unclear D gene. V was clipped by 6 bases and J by 0 bases, with 12 bases between them. This CDR3 comprises 15 residues. From germline, CDR1 is ENHRY and CDR2 SYGVKD. The CDR3 nucleotides read TGTGCCATCAGCGCCTATAGCAGCTCCTACAATGAGCAGTTCTTC. It codes for CAISAYSSSYNEQFF.

This sequence joins TRBV5-4 and TRBJ1-2; a possible D gene is TRBD1 (6 bases). CDR1 is SGHNT, CDR2 YYREEE, per germline (reference sequence). The CDR3 consists of 15 residues. Trimming cost V 2 bases and J 0 bases, with 11 bases left between them. CDR3 amino acids: CASSLGGAPNYGYTF. The CDR3 coding sequence is TGTGCCAGCAGCTTAGGGGGGGCCCCTAACTATGGCTACACCTTC.

V is TRBV19 and J is TRBJ1-4, with D unclear. Germline values: CDR1 LNHDA, CDR2 SQIVND (reference sequence). The V gene lost 4 bases and the J gene lost 0 bases, with 9 bases spanning the gap. The CDR3 contains 15 residues. DNA for the CDR3: TGTGCCAGTAGTACCAGGCCCTCAACTAATGAAAAACTGTTTTTT. As protein: CASSTRPSTNEKLFF. Variable domain in full (rest from reference TRBV19 and TRBJ1-4): DGGITQSPKYLFRKEGQNVTLSCEQNLNHDAMYWYRQDPGQGLRLIYYSQIVNDFQKGDIAEGYSVSREKKESFPLTVTSAQKNPTAFYLCASSTRPSTNEKLFFGSGTQLSVL.

The rearrangement links TRBV5-6 to TRBJ1-2, with 7 bases matching TRBD1. The trim removed 4 bases at V and 6 bases at J, leaving 12 bases unmatched. The CDR3 totals 15 residues. Germline values: CDR1 SGHDT, CDR2 YYEEEE. In DNA, the CDR3 is TGTGCCAGCAGCCCCGAATTGACAGGGACCAATGGCTACACCTTC. It yields the protein CASSPELTGTNGYTF.

The J gene is TRBJ2-2, the V gene TRBV5-1, with unresolved D. Germline CDR1 is SGHRS and CDR2 is YFSETQ. The CDR3 sequence is 13 residues long. V was cut by 4 bases and J by 4 bases, with 8 bases left in between. CDR3 amino acids: CASSPRFTGELFF. The CDR3 region has the DNA TGCGCCAGCAGCCCCAGGTTCACCGGGGAGCTGTTTTTT. Looking up the rest from reference TRBV5-1 and TRBJ2-2 gives the full variable domain: KAGVTQTPRYLIKTRGQQVTLSCSPISGHRSVSWYQQTPGQGLQFLFEYFSETQRNKGNFPGRFSGRQFSNSRSEMNVSTLELGDSALYLCASSPRFTGELFFGEGSRLTVL.

In DNA form, the CDR3 reads TGTGCCAGCAGCTTACTAGCGGGAGTAGTTGAGCAGTTCTTC. This codes for CASSLLAGVVEQFF. The V and J genes are TRBV7-9 and TRBJ2-1; 10 nucleotides agree with TRBD2. The CDR3 is made up of 14 amino acids. V was clipped by 2 bases and J by 9 bases; unmatched bases: 4. Germline V gene data show CDR1 as SEHNR and CDR2 as FQNEAQ (reference sequence).

The V gene is TRBV5-1, the J gene TRBJ2-3; 8 nucleotides match TRBD1. This CDR3 is 15 amino acids long. Germline CDR1 and CDR2: SGHRS and YFSETQ. J lost 6 bases, V lost 2 bases, and 8 bases had no gene match. In DNA form, the CDR3 reads TGCGCCAGCAGCTTTAATGGACAGGGCCAGGATACGCAGTATTTT. The encoded protein is CASSFNGQGQDTQYF. The full variable domain, completed using reference TRBV5-1 and TRBJ2-3, is KAGVTQTPRYLIKTRGQQVTLSCSPISGHRSVSWYQQTPGQGLQFLFEYFSETQRNKGNFPGRFSGRQFSNSRSEMNVSTLELGDSALYLCASSFNGQGQDTQYFGPGTRLTVL.

The chain couples TRBV7-8 to TRBJ1-6; D is unclear. Germline V gene data show CDR1 as SGHVS and CDR2 as FQNEAQ. The CDR3 sequence is 15 residues long. The V end lost 4 bases, the J end lost 7 bases, and 14 bases lay between the germline ends. The CDR3 sequence: CASSSNQPGNSPLHF. CDR3 DNA: TGTGCCAGCAGCTCAAATCAACCGGGAAATTCACCCCTCCACTTT.